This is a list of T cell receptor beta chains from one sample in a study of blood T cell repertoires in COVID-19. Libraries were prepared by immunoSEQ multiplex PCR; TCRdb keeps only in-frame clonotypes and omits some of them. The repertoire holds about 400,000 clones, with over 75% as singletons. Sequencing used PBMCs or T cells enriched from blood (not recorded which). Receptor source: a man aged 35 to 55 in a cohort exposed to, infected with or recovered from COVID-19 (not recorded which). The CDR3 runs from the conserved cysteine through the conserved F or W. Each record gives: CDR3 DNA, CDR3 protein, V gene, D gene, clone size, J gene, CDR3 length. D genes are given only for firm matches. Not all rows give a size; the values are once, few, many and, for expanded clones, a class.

TGCGCCAGCAGTGAGGGCAGGGGGCGGACTGAAGCTTTCTTT,CASSEGRGRTEAFF,TRBV10-1,TRBD1,.,TRBJ1-1,14
TGTGCCAGCAGCCAAGTAAGACAGAGTGAAGCTTTCTTT,CASSQVRQSEAFF,TRBV3-1/TRBV3-2,.,.,TRBJ1-1,13
TGTGCCACCAGCAGAGAAAAAGACAGGGCCTCCCCTGGCTACACCTTC,CATSREKDRASPGYTF,TRBV15,TRBD1,once,TRBJ1-2,16
TGTGCCACCGGCGGGACAGGGGACGTCAACTATGGCTACACCTTC,CATGGTGDVNYGYTF,TRBV24-1,TRBD1,.,TRBJ1-2,15
TGTGCCAGCTCACCACTCGGGAACACCGGGGAGCTGTTTTTT,CASSPLGNTGELFF,TRBV18,.,.,TRBJ2-2,14
TGTGCCAGCAGCTCAACAGGGTATGAGCAGTTCTTC,CASSSTGYEQFF,TRBV5-6,.,.,TRBJ2-1,12
TGCGCCAGCAGCTCAGGGGGCACCATGTTCAATGAGCAGTTCTTC,CASSSGGTMFNEQFF,TRBV5-1,TRBD1,.,TRBJ2-1,15
TGTGCCAGCAGCTTATCAGACTCTGGAAACACCATATATTTT,CASSLSDSGNTIYF,TRBV7-8,.,.,TRBJ1-3,14
TGTGCCAGCAGCCTGGGGGGGGCTTTGGAAGCTTTCTTT,CASSLGGALEAFF,TRBV27,.,.,TRBJ1-1,13
TGTGCCAGCAGCTTCCAAGGAGGGAGCACCCGCTACGAGCAGTACTTC,CASSFQGGSTRYEQYF,TRBV5-5,.,few,TRBJ2-7,16
TGTGCCAGTAGTATGGGGGGCGCGGGGGAAGAGACCCAGTACTTC,CASSMGGAGEETQYF,TRBV19,.,.,TRBJ2-5,15
TGTGCCATCAGTGAATGGAGAGGGACAGGGAGCGGAAACACCATATATTTT,CAISEWRGTGSGNTIYF,TRBV10-3,TRBD1,.,TRBJ1-3,17
TGCGCCAGCAGACTGGGTTCAGGACAGGGAACCTACGAGCAGTACTTC,CASRLGSGQGTYEQYF,TRBV5-1,TRBD1,.,TRBJ2-7,16
TGTGCCAGCAGTTACCCAGGCCCCGAGCAGTACTTC,CASSYPGPEQYF,TRBV6-5,.,.,TRBJ2-7,12
TGTGCCAGCAGCCGGAGCGGGGGCCAAGAGACCCAGTACTTC,CASSRSGGQETQYF,TRBV3-1/TRBV3-2,TRBD2,.,TRBJ2-5,14
TGTGCCAGCAGAAATAGCGGCCAAGAGACCCAGTACTTC,CASRNSGQETQYF,TRBV2,.,.,TRBJ2-5,13
TGTGCCAGCAGCCCGCCGGGAGGGGGGGTCTATGGCTACACCTTC,CASSPPGGGVYGYTF,TRBV7-9,.,.,TRBJ1-2,15
TGTGCCAGTAACGAGGGAATTGTGGGGGCTGGTCAGCCCCAGCATTTT,CASNEGIVGAGQPQHF,TRBV19,.,.,TRBJ1-5,16
TGTGCCAGCATTAACCCGGGGACAGGGTACAATGAGCAGTTCTTC,CASINPGTGYNEQFF,TRBV6-1,TRBD1,.,TRBJ2-1,15
TGCGCCAGCAGCCAAGGGTTCGCAGGACTGGGCAATCAGCCCCAGCATTTT,CASSQGFAGLGNQPQHF,TRBV4-1,.,.,TRBJ1-5,17
TGTGCCAGCAGCCCAACCCTAGCGCCCGGCACAGATACGCAGTATTTT,CASSPTLAPGTDTQYF,TRBV3-1/TRBV3-2,.,.,TRBJ2-3,16
TGTGCCAGCAGATTGGGACAGTATAGCAATCAGCCCCAGCATTTT,CASRLGQYSNQPQHF,TRBV6-5,TRBD1,.,TRBJ1-5,15
TGTGCCAGCACAACAGGGGGCACAGCTATCGGGGAGCTGTTTTTT,CASTTGGTAIGELFF,TRBV28,TRBD1,.,TRBJ2-2,15
TGTGCCAGCAGCTTCTCAACCGGACAGGGGGGAGCTCAGCCCCAGCATTTT,CASSFSTGQGGAQPQHF,TRBV5-5,TRBD1,once,TRBJ1-5,17
TGTGCCAGCAGCTTAGTACAGGGTCGTGAAAAACTGTTTTTT,CASSLVQGREKLFF,TRBV7-9,.,.,TRBJ1-4,14
TGTGCCAGCAGCTTCCACCTGGAGAGCGCCATGACAGATACGCAGTATTTT,CASSFHLESAMTDTQYF,TRBV5-4,.,.,TRBJ2-3,17
TGCGCCAGCAGACCGGGACTAGCTTTCTACGGGCAGTACTTC,CASRPGLAFYGQYF,TRBV10-2,TRBD2,.,TRBJ2-7,14
TGTGCCAGCAGGCAGGGTTGGGGGCCCAGCACTGAAGCTTTCTTT,CASRQGWGPSTEAFF,TRBV6-5,.,.,TRBJ1-1,15
TGTGCCACCTCATTAGACAATGAGCAGTTCTTC,CATSLDNEQFF,TRBV10-3,.,.,TRBJ2-1,11
TGTGCCAGCATTTCCCCAACAGGGGGCGCAAGAAACACCATATATTTT,CASISPTGGARNTIYF,TRBV28,TRBD1,.,TRBJ1-3,16
TGTGCCAGCAGCTGGGGGGGCAATGAGCAGTTCTTC,CASSWGGNEQFF,TRBV5-4,TRBD2,.,TRBJ2-1,12
TGCAGCGTCGGGACAGGGGGCCTCTACGAGCAGTACTTC,CSVGTGGLYEQYF,TRBV29-1,TRBD1,.,TRBJ2-7,13
TGCGCCAGCAGCTTGGCAGCAGGGGTCGAGGGTGAAGCTTTCTTT,CASSLAAGVEGEAFF,TRBV5-1,.,.,TRBJ1-1,15
TGTGCCAGCAGCCAATCAATAGTCAATGAGCAGTTCTTC,CASSQSIVNEQFF,TRBV3-1/TRBV3-2,.,.,TRBJ2-1,13
TGTGCCAGCTCCTCATCGAGCTCCTATAATTCACCCCTCCACTTT,CASSSSSSYNSPLHF,TRBV18,.,.,TRBJ1-6,15
TGCAGTGCTAGTCAGGGACTAGCGGGAACCTACGAGCAGTACTTC,CSASQGLAGTYEQYF,TRBV20-1,TRBD2,.,TRBJ2-7,15
TGTGCCAGCAGCCAATGGGACAGGGGCTATGGCTACACCTTC,CASSQWDRGYGYTF,TRBV14,TRBD1,.,TRBJ1-2,14
TGTGCCAGCAGATCCACAGCTTCTGGAAACACCATATATTTT,CASRSTASGNTIYF,TRBV28,.,.,TRBJ1-3,14
TGTGCCAGCAGCAGGGGGCAAGAGACCCAGTACTTC,CASSRGQETQYF,TRBV9,.,.,TRBJ2-5,12
TGTGCCAGCAGTACGGGGGGCACAGATACGCAGTATTTT,CASSTGGTDTQYF,TRBV3-1/TRBV3-2,.,.,TRBJ2-3,13
TGTGCCAGCAGGAGACTAGCGGGAGACGAGCAGTTCTTC,CASRRLAGDEQFF,TRBV5-6,TRBD2,.,TRBJ2-1,13
TGCGCCGGGGGACAGGGGGCCCTGAACTCTGGAAACACCATATATTTT,CAGGQGALNSGNTIYF,TRBV23-1,TRBD1,.,TRBJ1-3,16
TGTGCCACATCCCCCTTATTGACAGGGACCTCACCCCTCCACTTT,CATSPLLTGTSPLHF,TRBV2,TRBD1,.,TRBJ1-6,15
TGTGCCAGCAGTTTAGTGGCGGGAAACCTCGCGCAGTATTTT,CASSLVAGNLAQYF,TRBV28,.,.,TRBJ2-3,14
TGTGCCAGCAGTGGTCTTAACAGGGGAAGCAATCAGCCCCAGCATTTT,CASSGLNRGSNQPQHF,TRBV6-1,TRBD1,.,TRBJ1-5,16
TGTGCCAGCAGCCTCTTTCTCGGGACTGTTAATTCACCCCTCCACTTT,CASSLFLGTVNSPLHF,TRBV5-4,.,once,TRBJ1-6,16
TGCGCCACTTCCCGGGACAGCTCTTACAATGAGCAGTTCTTC,CATSRDSSYNEQFF,TRBV5-1,TRBD1,.,TRBJ2-1,14
TGTGCCAGCGGGGGACAGGGCGTCGCGAACACCGGGGAGCTGTTTTTT,CASGGQGVANTGELFF,TRBV7-8,TRBD1,once,TRBJ2-2,16
TGTGCCAGCAAGAAAATCACGGGGGAGGCCACCGGGGAGCTGTTTTTT,CASKKITGEATGELFF,TRBV5-4,.,.,TRBJ2-2,16
TGTGCCAGCAGTTACCCACGGACAGATGATAATTCACCCCTCCACTTT,CASSYPRTDDNSPLHF,TRBV6-6,.,.,TRBJ1-6,16
TGTGCCAGTGTGGGGACAGGGCCCTACAATGAGCAGTTCTTC,CASVGTGPYNEQFF,TRBV3-1/TRBV3-2,TRBD1,.,TRBJ2-1,14
TGTGCCAGAAGCTCCTCCAGGGGACAGACAAATCAGCCCCAGCATTTT,CARSSSRGQTNQPQHF,TRBV5-3,TRBD1,.,TRBJ1-5,16
TGCGCCAGCAGCGAGACTAGCGGGAGAGAATATGAGCAGTTCTTC,CASSETSGREYEQFF,TRBV5-1,TRBD2,.,TRBJ2-1,15
TGTGCCAGCAGCCAAGCCGGGGGCAATCAGCCCCAGCATTTT,CASSQAGGNQPQHF,TRBV3-1/TRBV3-2,.,.,TRBJ1-5,14
TGTGCCAGCAGTGAAAGCGTCGTGGCGCCTGGCTATGGCTACACCTTC,CASSESVVAPGYGYTF,TRBV6-1,.,.,TRBJ1-2,16
TGTGCCAGCAGTACTCGACAGGGGAGCTATGGCTACACCTTC,CASSTRQGSYGYTF,TRBV6-5,TRBD1,.,TRBJ1-2,14
TGTGCCAGCAGTTTAATTTCAGGGGTGAACACTGAAGCTTTCTTT,CASSLISGVNTEAFF,TRBV28,.,.,TRBJ1-1,15
TGTGCCAGCAGGAGAGAGGCAGTCATGAACACTGAAGCTTTCTTT,CASRREAVMNTEAFF,TRBV27,.,.,TRBJ1-1,15
TGTGCCAGCAGCCGGGGCGCTAGCGGGAGCTACGAGCAGTACTTC,CASSRGASGSYEQYF,TRBV6-5,TRBD2,.,TRBJ2-7,15